This section outlines one T cell receptor (beta chain) sequence together with its context. No antigen is known for it. Axillary draining lymph nodes of breast cancer patients supplied the node samples. These data belong to a study of breast tumors, draining lymph nodes, adjacent tissues. General study results and limits: Tumor TCR diversity was below lymph nodes but above nontumor tissue. Tumor and nontumor repertoires were significantly more similar in luminal-like than in basal-like breast cancer.

V was pared by 1 base and J by 4 bases, with 11 bases between. Per germline, CDR1 SGHAT and CDR2 FQNNGV. CDR3 length: 14 residues. TCRdb redid the calling of the multiplex PCR reads with MiXCR, one entry per CDR3 protein. The sample holds approximately 250,000 distinct CDR3 sequences; around 34% are singletons and the top ten take over 3.5%. The source is a female donor with breast cancer. Some clones in this sample may be carry-over from other donors' samples. V gene TRBV11-2 combines with J gene TRBJ2-7; possibly TRBD1 for D (6 bases). Material for sequencing was axillary lymph node tissue. CDR3 coding DNA: TGTGCCAGCAGCTTAGGCACAGGGCGGTACGAGCAGTACTTC. It is translated as CASSLGTGRYEQYF. Based on the CDR3 plus reference TRBV11-2 and TRBJ2-7, the full variable domain is EAGVAQSPRYKIIEKRQSVAFWCNPISGHATLYWYQQILGQGPKLLIQFQNNGVVDDSQLPKDRFSAERLKGVDSTLKIQPAKLEDSAVYLCASSLGTGRYEQYFGPGTRLTVT.